This entry lists 21 T cell receptor beta chains sequenced from one sample in a study of Ad26.COV2.S vaccination and SARS-CoV-2 variants. Treatment meaning: around 19 received Ad26.COV2.S at low or high dose, single or two shots; five or six received placebo; per-sample allocation not given. Sampling occurred on day 63 after the first vaccine or placebo injection. Profiling relied on immunoSEQ multiplex PCR, and the TCRdb table lists in-frame clones only, not all of them. The table shows fewer than 300,000 clones, with 87% occurring only once. The sample was peripheral blood, taken in a trial of Ad26.COV2.S vaccine versus placebo. The receptors stem from a person between 18 and 65 years old who received the Ad26.COV2.S COVID-19 vaccine or a placebo.

J is TRBJ1-2 and V is TRBV5-1; possibly TRBD1 for D (5 bases). The CDR3 runs to 17 residues. V lost 4 bases, J lost 0 bases, and 19 bases lay in between. Germline V lookup: CDR1 SGHRS, CDR2 YFSETQ. CDR3 DNA sequence: TGCGCCAGCAGCCGTGATCGGGGGAGACAAGCTAACTATGGCTACACCTTC. This codes for CASSRDRGRQANYGYTF.

The genes are TRBV10-3 and TRBJ2-1; tentative D call: TRBD2 (5 bases). The V end was cut by 2 bases, the J end by 0 bases, with 8 bases between. Germline CDR1 and CDR2: ENHRY and SYGVKD. The CDR3 loop spans 15 amino acids. As DNA, the CDR3 is TGTGCCATCAGTGAGGACTACACCTCCTACAATGAGCAGTTCTTC. It codes for CAISEDYTSYNEQFF.

V usage is TRBV5-4 and J usage is TRBJ1-2; 10 bases are shared with TRBD1. The CDR3 loop spans 16 amino acids. Germline V CDR1 and CDR2: SGHNT, YYREEE (reference sequence). Unmatched junction bases numbered 10, after V lost 4 bases and J lost 4 bases. The CDR3 coding sequence is TGTGCCAGCAGCCCCGGGGGGACAGGGGCCGTCTATGGCTACACCTTC. Translated, it gives CASSPGGTGAVYGYTF.

The chain carries TRBV7-8 and TRBJ1-5; D is unresolved. Germline V CDR1 and CDR2: SGHVS, FQNEAQ. CDR3 length: 13 amino acids. V shed 5 bases and J shed 0 bases, with 5 bases lying between them. In DNA form, the CDR3 reads TGTGCCAGCAGCCGTAATAGCAATCAGCCCCAGCATTTT. This sequence encodes CASSRNSNQPQHF.

V and J are TRBV7-9 and TRBJ2-5, with 7 positions matching TRBD2. The CDR3 sequence is 17 residues long. V lost 5 bases to trimming and J lost 7 bases; unmatched junction nucleotides: 19. Germline-derived CDR1 and CDR2 are SEHNR and FQNEAQ (reference sequence). The CDR3 spells CASSASWLAGALLTQYF. In nucleotides, the CDR3 is TGTGCCAGCAGCGCATCTTGGTTAGCGGGTGCGTTGTTGACCCAGTACTTC. The full variable domain, in which reference TRBV7-9 and TRBJ2-5 provide the parts outside the CDR3, is DTGVSQNPRHKITKRGQNVTFRCDPISEHNRLYWYRQTLGQGPEFLTYFQNEAQLEKSRLLSDRFSAERPKGSFSTLEIQRTEQGDSAMYLCASSASWLAGALLTQYFGPGTRLLVL.

This chain connects TRBV30 to TRBJ1-5, with D perhaps matching TRBD1 (6 bases). Trimming removed 0 bases at V and 4 bases at J, with 13 bases between. Germline V CDR1 and CDR2: GTSNPN, SVGIG (reference sequence). CDR3 size: 15 residues. The CDR3 loop is CAWSVRGGVNQPQHF. In DNA, the CDR3 is TGTGCCTGGAGTGTACGGGGGGGCGTGAATCAGCCCCAGCATTTT. The full variable domain, with the rest looked up from reference TRBV30 and TRBJ1-5, is SQTIHQWPATLVQPVGSPLSLECTVEGTSNPNLYWYRQAAGRGLQLLFYSVGIGQISSEVPQNLSASRPQDRQFILSSKKLLLSDSGFYLCAWSVRGGVNQPQHFGDGTRLSIL.

The chain recombines TRBV5-5 with TRBJ1-1; D may be TRBD1 (6 bases). This CDR3 has 15 amino acids. With 4 bases removed from V and 1 base from J, the gap between germline ends came to 14 bases. Germline lookup yields CDR1 SGHKS and CDR2 YYEKEE (reference sequence). In nucleotides, the CDR3 is TGTGCCAGCAGCCGGGATCCGGGGGCGAACACTGAAGCTTTCTTT. This encodes CASSRDPGANTEAFF.

CDR3 region: CASSLAGGNTEAFF. CDR3 nucleotide sequence: TGTGCCAGCAGCTTAGCAGGGGGCAACACTGAAGCTTTCTTT. This chain links TRBV7-6 with TRBJ1-1; TRBD1 matches at 7 bases. Germline assignment: CDR1 SGHVS and CDR2 FNYEAQ. The CDR3 sequence is 14 residues long. J lost 2 bases, V lost 0 bases, and 0 bases had no gene match.

This sequence joins TRBV28 and TRBJ2-7, with 7 bases matching TRBD2. V shed 1 base, J shed 4 bases, and the junction held 10 bases outside the gene matches. This CDR3 comprises 16 residues. Germline CDR1 reads MDHEN; CDR2 reads SYDVKM. The CDR3 reads CASSLFLKRGRYEQYF. The CDR3 nucleotides read TGTGCCAGCAGTTTATTTTTAAAGCGGGGAAGGTACGAGCAGTACTTC.

The chain joins TRBV9 to TRBJ2-2; D is perhaps TRBD1 (6 bases). This CDR3 spans 15 amino acids. V was trimmed by 2 bases and J by 0 bases, leaving 8 bases between them. Germline lookup yields CDR1 SGDLS and CDR2 YYNGEE. CDR3 loop: CASSVGAANTGELFF. DNA for the CDR3: TGTGCCAGCAGCGTGGGGGCTGCGAACACCGGGGAGCTGTTTTTT.

This clone showed up just a few times. The chain has TRBV19 and TRBJ1-4; 10 nucleotides match TRBD1. V shed 3 bases and J 6 bases; nucleotides not matched to a gene: 4. The CDR3 has 15 amino acids. The germline V gene has CDR1 LNHDA and CDR2 SQIVND (reference sequence). This CDR3 is CASSIPTGGDEKLFF. CDR3 in DNA: TGTGCCAGTAGTATCCCGACAGGGGGCGATGAAAAACTGTTTTTT.

V is TRBV7-2 and J is TRBJ2-2; D remains ambiguous. The length of the CDR3 is 14 residues. V was clipped by 0 bases and J by 4 bases, with 6 bases between them. CDR1 and CDR2 (germline): SGHTA, FQGNSA. DNA for the CDR3: TGTGCCAGCAGCTTAGCGCGGTTCACCGGGGAGCTGTTTTTT. It yields the protein CASSLARFTGELFF. Supplemented by reference TRBV7-2 and TRBJ2-2, the full variable domain reads GAGVSQSPSNKVTEKGKDVELRCDPISGHTALYWYRQSLGQGLEFLIYFQGNSAPDKSGLPSDRFSAERTGGSVSTLTIQRTQQEDSAVYLCASSLARFTGELFFGEGSRLTVL.

This chain uses TRBV7-9 with TRBJ1-2, with D unresolved. This CDR3 comprises 15 residues. Germline V gene lookup returns CDR1 SEHNR and CDR2 FQNEAQ (reference sequence). The V gene lost 4 bases and the J gene lost 0 bases, with 12 bases spanning the gap. The CDR3 reads CASSYPQTANYGYTF. The DNA for the CDR3 is TGTGCCAGCAGCTACCCGCAGACCGCTAACTATGGCTACACCTTC.

V and J are TRBV5-1 and TRBJ2-7, with D perhaps given as TRBD1 or TRBD2 (5 bases each). CDR3 length equals 15 residues. CDR1 and CDR2 (germline): SGHRS, YFSETQ. The V gene lost 0 bases and the J gene lost 2 bases, with 12 bases spanning the gap. CDR3 nucleotide sequence: TGCGCCAGCAGCTTGGGTGGGGGACCCGCCTACGAGCAGTACTTC. The encoded protein is CASSLGGGPAYEQYF.

The chain uses TRBV5-6 and TRBJ1-1; a weak D match, TRBD1 (5 bases). Deletions cut 2 bases from V and 3 bases from J, with 11 bases between. This CDR3 has 14 residues. In germline, CDR1 is SGHDT, CDR2 YYEEEE. The CDR3 spells CASSLPGSDTEAFF. DNA of the CDR3: TGTGCCAGCAGCTTACCAGGGAGTGACACTGAAGCTTTCTTT.

A single count supports this clone. V is TRBV6-1 and J is TRBJ2-1; 13 bases align to TRBD2. CDR1 and CDR2 from the germline V gene are MNHNS and SASEGT. The CDR3 sequence is 16 residues long. V shed 4 bases and J 4 bases; nucleotides not matched to a gene: 4. The CDR3: CASSGRLAGGYNEQFF. The CDR3 nucleotides are TGTGCCAGCAGTGGAAGACTAGCGGGGGGATACAATGAGCAGTTCTTC.

The chain couples TRBV5-5 to TRBJ2-7, with D unresolved. Germline-derived CDR1 and CDR2 are SGHKS and YYEKEE (reference sequence). This CDR3 contains 11 residues. V was clipped by 1 base and J by 13 bases, with 12 bases between them. CDR3 loop: CASSLIENLYF. The DNA of the CDR3 is TGTGCCAGCAGCTTGATAGAGAATTTATACTTC.

Worth noting for this clone: Other nucleotide sequences from this sample produce the same CDR3. The V and J genes are TRBV3-1 (or the pseudogene TRBV3-2) and TRBJ1-3, with a weak D call TRBD1 (5 bases). The V gene's germline CDR1 is LGHDT and CDR2 YNNKEL (reference sequence). This CDR3 is 14 amino acids long. V dropped 1 base and J dropped 4 bases, with 8 bases sitting between them. CDR3 coding DNA: TGTGCCAGCAGCCAAGGGACATCGGGAAACACCATATATTTT. Protein sequence: CASSQGTSGNTIYF.

The chain links TRBV19 to TRBJ1-4; D ambiguous. The CDR3 length is 16 residues. The V end was cut by 3 bases, the J end by 3 bases, with 14 bases between. Germline V CDR1 and CDR2: LNHDA, SQIVND (reference sequence). CDR3 DNA: TGTGCCAGTAGTATTTTTCGCGGTGCGGCTAATGAAAAACTGTTTTTT. Translated, it gives CASSIFRGAANEKLFF.

V is TRBV7-2 and J is TRBJ1-2; 9 nucleotides align to TRBD1. The CDR3 spans 14 residues. The junction had 7 bases not matched to a gene; V was cut back by 5 bases and J by 6 bases. Germline CDR1 and CDR2: SGHTA and FQGNSA. This CDR3 is CASSLSGQGNGYTF. As DNA, the CDR3 is TGTGCCAGCAGCCTATCGGGACAGGGTAATGGCTACACCTTC.

The chain is built from TRBV11-2 and TRBJ1-6; no definite D call. The CDR3 has 13 amino acids. Germline V CDR1 and CDR2: SGHAT, FQNNGV. V lost 5 bases, J lost 8 bases, and 10 bases lay in between. CDR3 nucleotides: TGTGCCAGCAGCCTAGCAGCGTATTCACCCCTCCACTTT. It codes for CASSLAAYSPLHF.